This T cell receptor (beta chain) originates from a study of CD8 T cells in ankylosing spondylitis. The CDR3 is 15 amino acids. Trimming cost V 3 bases and J 0 bases, with 8 bases left between them. Many counts were recorded for this clonotype. TCRdb recomputed calls from the 5' RACE reads with MiXCR, one row per CDR3 protein. The repertoire has 50,000 to 70,000 distinct CDR3 sequences, 6.2% of them found once; the top ten carry 5%. The sequenced sample consisted of synovial fluid, either unsorted or a sorted T cell fraction (not recorded which). This sequence was found in a male donor with ankylosing spondylitis. The chain employs TRBV12-3 or TRBV12-4 and TRBJ2-2; D may match TRBD1 or TRBD2 (5 bases each). CDR3 sequence: CASSLGPANTGELFF. Written as DNA, the CDR3 is TGTGCCAGCAGTTTGGGACCCGCGAACACCGGGGAGCTGTTTTTT.